This note documents a single T cell receptor (beta chain) sequence. This record comes from a study of T-cell reconstitution after alpha-beta-depleted transplantation in children. The germline V gene encodes CDR1 MGHDK and CDR2 SYGVNS. There are 14 residues in the CDR3. V was clipped by 3 bases and J by 4 bases, with 13 bases between them. Using unique molecular identifiers, the investigators prepared the TCRbeta library. A single record per CDR3 protein comes from TCRdb applying MiXCR to the PCR reads. Here the sample spans almost 500,000 distinct CDR3 sequences, roughly an eighth being singletons. V gene TRBV25-1 combines with J gene TRBJ2-7; a weak D match, TRBD2 (7 bases). Sequenced material: PBMCs from the stem cell graft donor, taken from the stem cell graft. The receptor's source is a human donor who donated a stem cell graft to a child with combined immunodeficiency. The CDR3 bases are TGTGCCAGCAGTGACGGGGGGCTCGGTTACGAGCAGTACTTC. It specifies CASSDGGLGYEQYF.